This T cell receptor beta chain was identified during a study of T cell repertoires in ileal Crohn's disease. Across the study: Surgery for a complication: stricturing in approximately 60%, penetrating in 39%. Study results and limitations: Compared with non-smokers, active smokers at surgery showed more clonal expansions. Mucosal expansions were suggested to be mainly CD8 T cells.

Adults with ileal or ileocolonic Crohn's disease and an indication for resection were eligible. The method was immunoSEQ multiplex PCR; TCRdb's version includes in-frame clones alone and lacks a portion of them. The data show approximately 7,000 clones, about three quarters seen once. About this clone itself: Antigen: not known.

This CDR3 is 16 amino acids long. CDR1 is SGHVS and CDR2 is FQNEAQ in the germline V gene. V was pared by 3 bases and J by 1 base, with 2 bases of the junction left unmatched. This TCR derives from an adult with Crohn's disease. The J gene is TRBJ2-2, the V gene TRBV7-8, with 10 bases that match TRBD2. Sequenced material: ileal tissue. CDR3: CASSLSSGGNTGELFF. CDR3 sequence (DNA): TGTGCCAGCAGCTTGTCTAGCGGGGGGAACACCGGGGAGCTGTTTTTT.